This T cell receptor beta chain was identified in a study of blood T cell repertoires in COVID-19. This CDR3 has 14 amino acids. Looked up from germline, CDR1 is MDHEN and CDR2 is SYDVKM. V was cut by 3 bases and J by 3 bases, with 9 bases left in between. The method was immunoSEQ multiplex PCR; TCRdb's version includes in-frame clones alone and lacks a portion of them. Of 150,000 to 200,000 clones listed, 81% are singletons. Patients from Seattle were sampled longitudinally, starting during active infection. The origin of this receptor is a woman over 75 with COVID-19, enrolled during active disease. Sequencing was performed on peripheral blood. The rearrangement joins TRBV28 to TRBJ1-5, with a tentative D call TRBD1 (5 bases). The CDR3 here is CASSLGGTNQPQHF. The DNA for the CDR3 is TGTGCCAGCAGTTTGGGGGGTACCAATCAGCCCCAGCATTTT.